These 22 T cell receptor beta chains originate from one sample sequenced in a study of blood T cell repertoires in COVID-19. TCRdb's table, derived via immunoSEQ multiplex PCR, lists solely in-frame clones and lacks some. The repertoire includes over 100,000 clones, approximately 86% of them detected once, and about an eighth sits in the top ten. Sequenced material: peripheral blood. Source of these receptors: a woman in her 70s with COVID-19, enrolled during active disease.

This clone showed up just once. The V gene is TRBV7-2, the J gene TRBJ2-5; perhaps TRBD2 as D (7 bases). Trimming pared 5 bases from V and 5 bases from J, leaving 18 bases between. CDR3 length: 15 amino acids. CDR1 is SGHTA and CDR2 is FQGNSA in the germline V gene. For the CDR3, the DNA is TGTGCCAGCAGCCGTCCGGGGGGCGGTGGGGAGACCCAGTACTTC. Translated: CASSRPGGGGETQYF. The whole variable domain, remainder taken from reference TRBV7-2 and TRBJ2-5, is GAGVSQSPSNKVTEKGKDVELRCDPISGHTALYWYRQSLGQGLEFLIYFQGNSAPDKSGLPSDRFSAERTGGSVSTLTIQRTQQEDSAVYLCASSRPGGGGETQYFGPGTRLLVL.

This clone appeared a single time. The genes are TRBV18 and TRBJ2-5; D not resolved. V dropped 6 bases and J dropped 5 bases, with 16 bases sitting between them. Germline CDR1 reads KGHSH; CDR2 reads LQKENI. This CDR3 has 14 residues. CDR3 sequence (DNA): TGTGCCAGCTCCCCTCCAGGTCTAAGTGAGACCCAGTACTTC. This translates into CASSPPGLSETQYF.

This chain connects TRBV10-3 to TRBJ2-3; perhaps TRBD2 as D (6 bases). Trimming cost V 10 bases and J 2 bases, with 22 bases left between them. Germline loops: CDR1 ENHRY, CDR2 SYGVKD. This CDR3 spans 16 amino acids. Here the CDR3 reads CATTLGLEGITDTQYF. The DNA for the CDR3 is TGTGCCACCACCCTTGGTTTGGAGGGAATCACAGATACGCAGTATTTT.

This chain uses TRBV5-1 with TRBJ2-1; 7 bases are a match to TRBD1. V lost 0 bases and J lost 7; bases outside the gene matches: 4. Germline V gene lookup returns CDR1 SGHRS and CDR2 YFSETQ. The CDR3 length is 14 residues. For the CDR3, the DNA is TGCGCCAGCAGCTTGGGACAGGGAACGAATGAGCAGTTCTTC. It specifies CASSLGQGTNEQFF.

This clone has just one count. V gene TRBV12-3 or TRBV12-4 combines with J gene TRBJ2-7; D gene uncertain. CDR3 length equals 12 residues. Trimming cost V 3 bases and J 6 bases, with 9 bases left between them. The CDR3 sequence: CASSFERFEQYF. The CDR3 DNA sequence: TGTGCCAGCAGTTTTGAGCGTTTCGAGCAGTACTTC.

The chain links TRBV6-6 to TRBJ1-5; D perhaps matches TRBD1 (5 bases). This CDR3 contains 16 residues. Trimming cost V 0 bases and J 6 bases, with 15 bases left between them. Per the germline V gene, CDR1 is MNHNY and CDR2 is SVGAGI (reference sequence). For the CDR3, the DNA is TGTGCCAGCAGTTACTCGAATTGGAGTAGGGGTCAGCCCCAGCATTTT. Protein sequence: CASSYSNWSRGQPQHF.

The chain combines TRBV29-1 with TRBJ1-1; D is uncertain. The V gene lost 5 bases and the J gene lost 4 bases, with 14 bases spanning the gap. The germline CDR1 and CDR2 sequences are SQVTM and ANQGSEA. The CDR3 runs 13 residues. The CDR3 protein is CSVSVRRSTEAFF. CDR3 nucleotide sequence: TGCAGCGTTAGCGTCCGGAGGAGCACTGAAGCTTTCTTT.

This clone has a handful of counts. The chain is built from TRBV6-1 and TRBJ2-7; D gene uncertain. V lost 3 bases to trimming and J lost 6 bases, with 6 bases between them. Germline loops: CDR1 MNHNS, CDR2 SASEGT. This CDR3 has 11 amino acids. The CDR3 DNA follows: TGTGCCAGCAGTGATCGGTCCGAGCAGTACTTC. Protein sequence: CASSDRSEQYF.

The chain has TRBV7-3 and TRBJ1-1; 9 bases are a match to TRBD1. The CDR3 has 14 amino acids. Germline V gives CDR1 SGHTA, CDR2 FQGTGA. The V gene end was trimmed by 5 bases and the J gene end by 7 bases; junction bases not matched to a gene: 8. The chain's CDR3 is CASSHGTGKSEAFF. CDR3 in DNA: TGTGCCAGCAGCCACGGGACAGGGAAAAGTGAAGCTTTCTTT.

The chain employs TRBV5-1 and TRBJ1-1, with D possibly matching TRBD1 (5 bases). V lost 4 bases and J 0 bases, leaving 10 bases between the germline ends. The CDR3 runs 14 residues. Germline CDR1 SGHRS, CDR2 YFSETQ. The CDR3 coding sequence is TGCGCCAGCAGCCTAGGGACTTTGAACACTGAAGCTTTCTTT. Its protein is CASSLGTLNTEAFF. Combining the CDR3 with reference TRBV5-1 and TRBJ1-1 gives the whole variable domain KAGVTQTPRYLIKTRGQQVTLSCSPISGHRSVSWYQQTPGQGLQFLFEYFSETQRNKGNFPGRFSGRQFSNSRSEMNVSTLELGDSALYLCASSLGTLNTEAFFGQGTRLTVV.

This clone showed up just a few times. J is TRBJ1-4 and V is TRBV7-9; 7 bases line up with TRBD1. V shed 5 bases, J shed 3 bases, and the junction held 6 bases outside the gene matches. Germline assignment: CDR1 SEHNR and CDR2 FQNEAQ (reference sequence). There are 15 residues in the CDR3. The CDR3 nucleotides are TGTGCCAGCAGCGCAGACAGGGTTGCTAATGAAAAACTGTTTTTT. Amino acid sequence: CASSADRVANEKLFF. Looking up the rest from reference TRBV7-9 and TRBJ1-4 gives the full variable domain: DTGVSQNPRHKITKRGQNVTFRCDPISEHNRLYWYRQTLGQGPEFLTYFQNEAQLEKSRLLSDRFSAERPKGSFSTLEIQRTEQGDSAMYLCASSADRVANEKLFFGSGTQLSVL.

In DNA, the CDR3 is TGTGCCAGCGGGGGGGCGGGTACGCAGTATTTT. It is translated as CASGGAGTQYF. The genes are TRBV3-1 (or the pseudogene TRBV3-2) and TRBJ2-3; TRBD2 is a possible D gene (7 bases). There are 11 residues in the CDR3. Between the trimmed V and J ends, which lost 8 bases and 8 bases, there was a span of 11 bases. Germline V gene sequence: CDR1 LGHDT, CDR2 YNNKEL (reference sequence).

This chain connects TRBV30 to TRBJ1-2, with D unresolved. Germline CDR1 GTSNPN, CDR2 SVGIG (reference sequence). The V end lost 3 bases, the J end lost 2 bases, and 13 bases lay between the germline ends. The CDR3 consists of 14 residues. CDR3 in amino acids: CAWSSGSWNYGYTF. In DNA, the CDR3 is TGTGCCTGGAGCTCAGGTAGTTGGAACTATGGCTACACCTTC. The whole variable domain, filled in from reference TRBV30 and TRBJ1-2, reads SQTIHQWPATLVQPVGSPLSLECTVEGTSNPNLYWYRQAAGRGLQLLFYSVGIGQISSEVPQNLSASRPQDRQFILSSKKLLLSDSGFYLCAWSSGSWNYGYTFGSGTRLTVV.

This clone showed up just a few times. The rearrangement joins TRBV7-9 to TRBJ1-5, with TRBD1 as a possible D gene (5 bases). Trimming left V 3 bases short and J 2 bases short, with 17 bases between. Germline CDR1 reads SEHNR; CDR2 reads FQNEAQ (reference sequence). The CDR3 contains 17 residues. The DNA for the CDR3 is TGTGCCAGCAGCTTGACAGCTGGTAGGTACGGCAATCAGCCCCAGCATTTT. Translated: CASSLTAGRYGNQPQHF.

The chain carries TRBV28 and TRBJ1-6; possible D gene TRBD1, 5 bases. V lost 5 bases, J lost 6 bases, and 14 bases lay in between. Looked up from germline, CDR1 is MDHEN and CDR2 is SYDVKM. The CDR3 totals 15 residues. CDR3 amino acids: CASSLPWRGNSPLHF. For the CDR3, the DNA is TGTGCCAGCAGTCTCCCATGGAGGGGTAATTCACCCCTCCACTTT.

The J gene is TRBJ2-1, the V gene TRBV19; TRBD1 might be the D (5 bases). Trimming cost V 1 base and J 4 bases, with 14 bases left between them. CDR1 LNHDA and CDR2 SQIVND come from the germline V gene (reference sequence). CDR3 length: 16 amino acids. The CDR3 bases are TGTGCCAGTAGTATAGGGTCAGGGCACAATTACAATGAGCAGTTCTTC. It translates to CASSIGSGHNYNEQFF.

This clone was found once. The rearrangement joins TRBV6-5 to TRBJ2-7, with D maybe TRBD1 (5 bases). The V gene lost 7 bases and the J gene lost 2 bases, with 15 bases spanning the gap. This CDR3 is built from 14 residues. Germline V gene lookup returns CDR1 MNHEY and CDR2 SVGAGI. For the CDR3, the DNA is TGTGCCAGCATAGGGGCAGGGTCCACCTACGAGCAGTACTTC. Residues: CASIGAGSTYEQYF.

The chain joins TRBV7-8 to TRBJ2-3; D is unclear. V gave up 0 bases and J gave up 2 bases, with 6 bases separating them. The CDR3 runs to 14 residues. CDR1 and CDR2 (germline): SGHVS, FQNEAQ. In DNA form, the CDR3 reads TGTGCCAGCAGCTTAGCGCGGTTCACAGATACGCAGTATTTT. It encodes CASSLARFTDTQYF.

This chain joins TRBV3-1 (or the pseudogene TRBV3-2) and TRBJ2-5; D is unresolved. Germline CDR1 LGHDT, CDR2 YNNKEL (reference sequence). This CDR3 has 13 residues. Trimming took 2 bases from V and 4 from J, leaving 8 bases between them. The CDR3 here is CASSQRQVETQYF. CDR3 nucleotide sequence: TGTGCCAGCAGCCAACGGCAGGTAGAGACCCAGTACTTC.

This clone has more than one count but fewer than ten. The chain uses TRBV28 and TRBJ1-2; the match to TRBD1 covers 9 bases. Germline CDR1 MDHEN, CDR2 SYDVKM. Germline trimming cut 6 bases from V and 2 bases from J; bases unmatched to any gene: 10. The CDR3 loop spans 16 amino acids. The CDR3 nucleotides read TGTGCCAGCAGCCTACCGGGACAGGGAGGGAACTATGGCTACACCTTC. It encodes CASSLPGQGGNYGYTF.

The rearrangement joins TRBV18 to TRBJ2-1; weak D call: TRBD2 (6 bases). This CDR3 is built from 15 residues. Germline V gene sequence: CDR1 KGHSH, CDR2 LQKENI. V shed 5 bases and J shed 4 bases, with 15 bases lying between them. The CDR3 DNA reads as TGTGCCAGCTCAGGCGAACGGGGGATATACAATGAGCAGTTCTTC. It yields the protein CASSGERGIYNEQFF.

This clone was detected only a few times. The genes are TRBV3-1 (or the pseudogene TRBV3-2) and TRBJ1-4, with 10 bases fitting TRBD1. The CDR3 length is 17 residues. The junction had 11 bases not matched to a gene; V was cut back by 3 bases and J by 7 bases. Germline V gives CDR1 LGHDT, CDR2 YNNKEL (reference sequence). As DNA, the CDR3 is TGTGCCAGCAGCCACGACAGGGGGCGCAGGTGGAGTGAAAAACTGTTTTTT. It codes for CASSHDRGRRWSEKLFF.